Below, one TCR beta chain is given with its context. What it binds is not known. The data originate from a study of shared clonotypes between healthy human individuals. The naive CD8 fraction comprised CD45RO-negative cells positively selected for CCR7 and excluded terminally differentiated effector memory CD45RA+ cells. Donors were Caucasian adults residing in Nashville, Tennessee, USA. The CDR3 length is 15 residues. V gave up 4 bases and J gave up 7 bases; unmatched junction bases: 10. CDR1 and CDR2 from the germline V gene are SGHRS and YFSETQ. The study's findings and limits: Rarefaction demonstrated incomplete sorted-subset sequencing despite large depth.

Measured with immunoSEQ multiplex PCR; TCRdb has only the in-frame clones, and not every one. This table holds hundreds of thousands of clones, roughly 95% found once. The TCR originated in a young woman in good health. The chain recombines TRBV5-1 with TRBJ1-5; 8 bases map to TRBD1. Sequencing used naive CD8+ T cells sorted from blood. The CDR3 region has the DNA TGCGCCAGCAGCAGTACCGACAGGGGAAGCCAGCCCCAGCATTTT. It yields the protein CASSSTDRGSQPQHF.